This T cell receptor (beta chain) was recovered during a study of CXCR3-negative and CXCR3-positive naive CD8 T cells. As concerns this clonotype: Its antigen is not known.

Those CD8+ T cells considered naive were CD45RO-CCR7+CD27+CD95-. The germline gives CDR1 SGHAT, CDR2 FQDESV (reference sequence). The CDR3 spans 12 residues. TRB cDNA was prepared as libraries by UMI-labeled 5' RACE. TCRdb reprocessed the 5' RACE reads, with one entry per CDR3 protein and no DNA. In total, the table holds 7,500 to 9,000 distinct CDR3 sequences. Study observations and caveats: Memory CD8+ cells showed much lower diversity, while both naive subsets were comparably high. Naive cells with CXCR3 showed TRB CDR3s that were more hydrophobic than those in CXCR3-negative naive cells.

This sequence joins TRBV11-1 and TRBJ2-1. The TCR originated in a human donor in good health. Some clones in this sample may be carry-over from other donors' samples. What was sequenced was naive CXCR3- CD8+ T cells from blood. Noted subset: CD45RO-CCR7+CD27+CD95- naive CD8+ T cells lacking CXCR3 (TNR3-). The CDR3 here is CASSLVPNEQFF.